This TCR beta chain was observed in a study of cytomegalovirus exposure and HLA in healthy donors. Across the whole study: The same platform was used for the 100 to 150 validation repertoires and the roughly 600 first-cohort repertoires, a later analysis reported.

The protocol was immunoSEQ multiplex PCR, while the TCRdb copy is restricted to in-frame clones and leaves out a portion. Here the sample spans 150,000 to 200,000 clones, 75% to 90% being singletons. Per germline, CDR1 MNHNS and CDR2 SASEGT. The CDR3 is 14 residues long. V lost 5 bases to trimming and J lost 3 bases; unmatched junction nucleotides: 2. The clonotype originates from a young man in good health and CMV-seropositive. Sequenced input: PBMCs. The chain combines TRBV6-1 with TRBJ2-2; TRBD1 aligns across 8 bases. CDR3 DNA: TGTGCCAGCAGTACGACAGGGGACACCGGGGAGCTGTTTTTT. Protein product: CASSTTGDTGELFF.